The clone carrying this TCR beta chain was recorded once. Once extracted for a subset, genomic DNA was divided evenly among several immunoSEQ plates. Assay used: immunoSEQ multiplex PCR; TCRdb lists only in-frame clones, some missing. The table has approximately 1.1 million clones, roughly 74% seen once. The data derive from a study of shared clonotypes between healthy human individuals. About the study: A couple of women and a few men aged 18 to 49 made up the donors.

Germline V CDR1 and CDR2: ENHRY, SYGVKD. The CDR3 has 16 residues. V shed 5 bases, J shed 4 bases, and the junction held 8 bases outside the gene matches. The source of this sequence is a man aged 18 to 30 in good health. Some clones in this sample may be carry-over from other donors' samples. The sequenced sample consisted of memory CD4+ T cells from PBMCs. Subset indicated: CD45RA-negative fraction. The chain uses TRBV10-3 and TRBJ2-3, with 11 bases lining up with TRBD2. CDR3 sequence reads: CAISRTSGRQPDTQYF. The CDR3 coding sequence is TGTGCCATCAGTCGGACTAGCGGGCGACAACCAGATACGCAGTATTTT.